The present TCR delta chain was sequenced within a study of γδ T cells in repeated Plasmodium falciparum infection. Looking at the study overall: Malian children with intense seasonal malaria exposure were compared with matched Australian children.

Bulk repertoires came from Vgamma9/Vdelta2+ or Vdelta2-negative gammadelta T cells flow-sorted from PBMC. Regarding the study as a whole: Compared with Australian children, Malian Vdelta2-negative repertoires seemed more clonal, less diverse, less shared.

The CDR3 is 23 amino acids. The trim removed 2 bases at V and 0 bases at J, leaving 27 bases unmatched. The germline gives CDR1 TSWWSYY, CDR2 QGS. As for this clone: Its antigen is unknown. The protein held in TCRdb is that of a much larger clone and does not match this DNA's translation at residue 7, likely because of a read error; the protein shown is translated from the DNA.

TCRdb processed the multiplex PCR reads again with the CATT caller. The sample shows around 50,000 delta-chain clones, roughly 1.8% of them seen only once. The sample comprised gamma-delta T cells from blood. The chain combines TRDV1 with TRDJ1; TRDD3 aligns across 7 bases. TCRdb offers no J gene call, so here the DNA was matched to germline to obtain one. The receptor's source is a pool of human donors (malaria-infected and uninfected, not separated). The CDR3: CALGETPVLGRLGITTYTDKLIF. The DNA of the CDR3 is TGTGCTCTTGGGGAAACTCCGGTTCTAGGGAGACTGGGGATTACTACGTACACCGATAAACTCATCTTT.